A selection of T cell receptor beta chains follows, all from one sample in a study of T cell responses to AZD1222 COVID-19 vaccine. Here immunoSEQ multiplex PCR was the method, and the copy in TCRdb shows in-frame clones only, minus some. The data contain just over 70,000 clones, roughly 85% of them singletons. The sequencing here drew on peripheral blood, taken on day 0 of AZD1222 vaccination. The receptor source for this set is an adult in good health. CDR3s include the opening cysteine and the closing phenylalanine or tryptophan. Each record gives: D gene, J gene, clone size, V gene, CDR3 protein, CDR3 DNA. A D gene is named only where the DNA matches it firmly. Clone size, where shown, is once, few, many, or a class for clones that have expanded.

>TRBD1|TRBJ2-7|once|TRBV11-3
CASSVPRGSYEQYF
TGTGCCAGCAGCGTACCCAGGGGGTCCTACGAGCAGTACTTC
>TRBD1|TRBJ1-1|NA|TRBV2
CASLTGLATEAFF
TGTGCCAGCTTGACAGGGTTGGCCACTGAAGCTTTCTTT
>NA|TRBJ2-7|NA|TRBV11-2
CASSLVGGLVEQYF
TGTGCCAGCAGCTTAGTGGGGGGCCTCGTGGAGCAGTACTTC
>NA|TRBJ1-1|NA|TRBV3-1/TRBV3-2
CASSQAQNSNTEAFF
TGTGCCAGCAGCCAAGCTCAGAATTCGAACACTGAAGCTTTCTTT
>NA|TRBJ1-1|NA|TRBV10-2
CASSVRGTEAFF
TGCGCCAGCAGTGTAAGAGGCACTGAAGCTTTCTTT
>NA|TRBJ2-1|NA|TRBV25-1
CASSEPRIDNEQFF
TGTGCCAGCAGTGAACCGCGGATTGACAATGAGCAGTTCTTC
>NA|TRBJ2-7|NA|TRBV6-5
CASAGLSYEQYF
TGTGCCAGCGCGGGGCTTTCCTACGAGCAGTACTTC
>TRBD2|TRBJ2-7|NA|TRBV4-1
CASSPKREGRYEQYF
TGCGCCAGCAGCCCGAAGCGGGAGGGTCGGTACGAGCAGTACTTC
>NA|TRBJ1-2|NA|TRBV29-1
CSVEVDAVPLYGYTF
TGCAGCGTTGAAGTAGACGCGGTCCCCCTCTATGGCTACACCTTC
>NA|TRBJ1-3|NA|TRBV19
CASSGGSVLGNTIYF
TGTGCCAGTAGCGGGGGGTCCGTCCTCGGAAACACCATATATTTT
>TRBD1|TRBJ2-5|NA|TRBV5-1
CASSLGQGGRETQYF
TGCGCCAGCAGCTTGGGACAGGGTGGGCGAGAGACCCAGTACTTC
>NA|TRBJ1-4|NA|TRBV5-1
CASSLEGGLANEKLFF
TGCGCCAGCAGTTTAGAAGGGGGGCTGGCTAATGAAAAACTGTTTTTT
>NA|TRBJ1-1|NA|TRBV19
CASWAYLTWENTEAFF
TGTGCCAGTTGGGCGTACCTTACGTGGGAGAACACTGAAGCTTTCTTT
>TRBD1|TRBJ1-2|NA|TRBV13
CASSAGQYGYTF
TGTGCCAGCAGCGCGGGACAGTATGGCTACACCTTC
>TRBD1|TRBJ2-5|few|TRBV7-8
CASSSGTAIETQYF
TGTGCCAGCAGCTCCGGGACAGCGATAGAGACCCAGTACTTC
>NA|TRBJ2-3|NA|TRBV6-5
CASSQGRETQYF
TGTGCCAGCAGCCAGGGACGGGAGACGCAGTATTTT
>TRBD1|TRBJ1-6|NA|TRBV15
CATSSFRQGNSPLHF
TGTGCCACCAGCAGTTTCAGACAGGGCAATTCACCCCTCCACTTT
>NA|TRBJ2-7|once|TRBV2
CASSVNYEQYF
TGTGCCAGCAGTGTAAACTACGAGCAGTACTTC
>NA|TRBJ1-1|once|TRBV5-1
CASSLETIFTEAFF
TGCGCCAGCAGCTTGGAGACGATTTTTACTGAAGCTTTCTTT
>NA|TRBJ2-7|NA|TRBV7-9
CASSLGGTVTYEQYF
TGTGCCAGCAGCTTAGGCGGGACAGTAACCTACGAGCAGTACTTC
>NA|TRBJ2-3|NA|TRBV6-5
CASGGARTDTQYF
TGTGCCAGTGGGGGGGCCCGCACAGATACGCAGTATTTT
>NA|TRBJ2-1|once|TRBV6-5
CASWDGDEQFF
TGTGCCAGTTGGGATGGGGATGAGCAGTTCTTC
>NA|TRBJ1-2|NA|TRBV5-1
CASSLEGYGYTF
TGCGCCAGCAGCTTGGAGGGATATGGCTACACCTTC
>TRBD1|TRBJ1-2|NA|TRBV11-2
CASSHLSGQGRFGYTF
TGTGCCAGCAGTCATCTCTCGGGACAGGGGAGGTTTGGCTACACCTTC
>NA|TRBJ2-7|NA|TRBV10-3
CAISVGAKYEQYF
TGTGCCATCAGTGTAGGCGCCAAATACGAGCAGTACTTC
>TRBD1|TRBJ2-7|NA|TRBV4-1
CASSVGQGASYEQYF
TGCGCCAGCAGCGTGGGGCAGGGGGCCTCCTACGAGCAGTACTTC
>NA|TRBJ1-3|NA|TRBV5-6
CASSLVPGNTIYF
TGTGCCAGCAGCTTGGTTCCGGGAAACACCATATATTTT
>NA|TRBJ2-1|NA|TRBV13
CASSPFVRAGYNEQFF
TGTGCCAGCAGCCCTTTTGTTCGGGCAGGATACAATGAGCAGTTCTTC
>TRBD2|TRBJ2-3|NA|TRBV4-2
CASSQLRPGLAGGIDTQYF
TGTGCCAGCAGCCAACTCCGGCCCGGGCTAGCGGGAGGGATAGATACGCAGTATTTT